This T cell receptor delta chain was found in a study of gamma delta lymphoproliferative disorders and STAT genes (dated 2018 in TCRdb). Study-level background: Of the 9 Tgammadelta LGLL patients who were sequenced, symptomatic disease was observed in 4 and an indolent course was observed in 5. The LymphoTrack Dx TCRG Assay was used to build gamma-chain libraries from a minimum of 50 ng of genomic DNA. Delta-chain libraries followed the EuroClonality-NGS working group standard operating procedure, because no corresponding Invivoscribe delta assay was available. The study profiled TCR gamma and delta CDR3 repertoires by deep sequencing in Tgammadelta lymphoproliferative disease patients and healthy controls, within a larger immunophenotypic and STAT-mutation study. The TCR-sequenced pilot group comprised some 10 Tgammadelta large granular lymphocyte leukemia patients and a couple of hepatosplenic T-cell lymphoma patients. To confirm the results, all delta-chain samples and a couple of gamma-chain samples were sequenced a second time. Broader findings and caveats from the paper: When whole repertoires were clustered, gamma repertoires from patients grouped apart from those of healthy controls, but delta repertoires did not separate between the groups. According to the authors, NGS specificity may be reduced at low frequencies, so whether leukemic clones are public or private needs confirmation. Control T cells were likely spread across varied maturation stages, whereas leukemic cells were skewed toward terminal effectors, which potentially limits comparisons between patients and controls. Almost every major gamma and delta clonotype found in patients was public, meaning shared with at least one healthy donor, with just a couple of gamma clonotypes being private to disease. Major clones in indolent patients were dominated by Vgamma9-JgammaP and Vdelta2-Ddelta3-Jdelta1 rearrangements, whereas symptomatic patients lacked these rearrangements and used less common gene combinations.

Trimming accounts for 3 bases at V and 4 bases at J, while the number of junction bases matched to no gene is 6. The CDR3 goes from the cysteine to the phenylalanine over 15 residues. Solely the CDR3 DNA is kept, with 45 bases framed from the first base. Per the germline V gene, GEAIGNYY is the CDR1 and EKD is the CDR2. TCR sequencing was performed on genomic DNA from peripheral blood mononuclear cells isolated from patients and controls. Of the sequenced patients, roughly five were male and 6 were female, and the group's median age was roughly 59 years. Patients were recruited at a single hematology unit in Padova, Italy, and were reclassified according to 2017 WHO criteria for T-LGLL or HSTCL. All patient samples were collected while patients were off therapy or before therapy. Both library preparation methods relied on multiplex PCR with primers aimed at conserved V and J regions of the TCR genes. Purified and pooled amplicons were sequenced on an Illumina MiSeq platform. The published analysis was carried out like this. MiXCR performed V(D)J alignment, clonotype assembly and translation, and VDJtools was used for functionality assessment and CDR3 repertoire analyses. CDR3 was defined per IMGT, and analyses were restricted to productive sequences using functional genes, excluding ORF genes and pseudogenes. A custom Python script searched for identical amino acid CDR3s of major clonotypes (frequency >=5%) across all patients and controls. A one-sided non-parametric Wilcoxon test was used to compare clonotype frequencies in patients versus controls. Public reads were reanalyzed in TCRdb with CATT, and rows carrying the same DNA were merged afterwards. For this entry, the V and J calls and clone size follow TCRdb and not the study's own pipeline. The table for this sample lists roughly 690 delta-chain clones; around 3% of them were counted only once. The ten largest clones add up to about 96% of the sample.

Taking its sample share into account, this clone is medium-sized (0.01 to 0.1%). The specificity of this receptor is unknown. No much larger clone is present one base from it, and per-base qualities are unavailable. Other nucleotide sequences from this sample produce the same CDR3. In this chain, TRDV2 is recombined with TRDJ1; a stretch of 11 junction bases matches TRDD3. The receptor was isolated from a human donor with gamma-delta T-cell large granular lymphocyte leukemia. The sample taken for sequencing was blood. The bases read TGTGCCTGTGACGTTATGGGGGATACGAGCGATAAACTCATCTTT. Its coded protein is CACDVMGDTSDKLIF.